The TCR beta chain under discussion was sequenced for a study of blood T cell repertoires in COVID-19. In the study overall: Acute and convalescent COVID-19 samples came from the United States, Italy and Spain. T cells, B-cell-depleted T cells, or PBMCs provided the cDNA or gDNA that served as material.

CDR1 and CDR2 from the germline V gene are ENHRY and SYGVKD. The CDR3 extends over 16 amino acids. The V gene end was trimmed by 2 bases and the J gene end by 5 bases; junction bases not matched to a gene: 11. In the original processing: Estimation of nucleated cell counts was performed using reference gene primer amplification. Only in-frame clones appear in the TCRdb table, and some are missing; sequencing was by immunoSEQ multiplex PCR. D and trimming were read from the DNA, whereas the V and J calls and clone size are those reported in that table. The table has roughly 18,000 clones, under 95% seen once.

J is TRBJ1-1 and V is TRBV10-3; TRBD1 matches 7 bases. The source is a human donor in a cohort sampled during active COVID-19. The sequencing sample was made of peripheral blood. The CDR3 DNA is TGTGCCATCAGTGAGCCCTCCAGGGGGATGGAAACTGAAGCTTTCTTT. Its protein product is CAISEPSRGMETEAFF.